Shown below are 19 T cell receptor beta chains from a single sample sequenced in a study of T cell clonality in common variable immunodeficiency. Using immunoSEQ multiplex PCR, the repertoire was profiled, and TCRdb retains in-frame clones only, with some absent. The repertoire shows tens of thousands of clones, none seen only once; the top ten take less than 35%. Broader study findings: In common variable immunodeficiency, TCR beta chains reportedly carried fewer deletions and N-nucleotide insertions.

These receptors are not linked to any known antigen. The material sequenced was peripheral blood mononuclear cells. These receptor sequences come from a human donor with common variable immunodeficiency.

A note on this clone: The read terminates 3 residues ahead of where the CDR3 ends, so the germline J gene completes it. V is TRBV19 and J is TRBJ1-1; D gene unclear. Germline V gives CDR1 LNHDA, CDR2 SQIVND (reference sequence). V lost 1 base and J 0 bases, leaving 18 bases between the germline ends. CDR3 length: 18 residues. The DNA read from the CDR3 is TGTGCCAGTAGTATAGTCGGCAGGAGCACAAGTATGAACACTGAA. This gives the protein CASSIVGRSTSMNTE. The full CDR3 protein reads CASSIVGRSTSMNTEAFF.

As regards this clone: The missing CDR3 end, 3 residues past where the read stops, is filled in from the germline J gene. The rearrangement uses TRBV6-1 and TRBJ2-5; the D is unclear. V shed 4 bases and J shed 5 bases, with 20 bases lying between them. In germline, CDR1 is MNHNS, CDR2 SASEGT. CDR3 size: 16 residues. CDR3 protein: CASSAGSRARWETQYF. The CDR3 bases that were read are TGTGCCAGCAGTGCCGGGTCGAGAGCCAGATGGGAGACC.

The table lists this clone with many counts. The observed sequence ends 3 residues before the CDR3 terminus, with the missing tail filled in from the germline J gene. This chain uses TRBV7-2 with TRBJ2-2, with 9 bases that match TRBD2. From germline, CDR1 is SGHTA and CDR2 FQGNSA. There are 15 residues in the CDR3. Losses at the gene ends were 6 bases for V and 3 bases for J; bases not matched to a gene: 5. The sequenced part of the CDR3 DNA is TGTGCCAGCAGTTTTAGCGGGGGAGACACCGGGGAG. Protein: CASSFSGGDTGE. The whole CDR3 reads CASSFSGGDTGELFF.

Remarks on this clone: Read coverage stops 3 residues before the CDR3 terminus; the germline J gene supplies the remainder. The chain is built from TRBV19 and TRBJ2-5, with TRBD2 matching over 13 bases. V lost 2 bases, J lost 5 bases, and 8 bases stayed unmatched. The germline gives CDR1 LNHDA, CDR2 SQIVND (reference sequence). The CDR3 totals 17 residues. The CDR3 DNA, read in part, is TGTGCCAGTAGTATAAAGCGGACTAGCGGGGGCAGGGAGACC. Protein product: CASSIKRTSGGRET. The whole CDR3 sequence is CASSIKRTSGGRETQYF.

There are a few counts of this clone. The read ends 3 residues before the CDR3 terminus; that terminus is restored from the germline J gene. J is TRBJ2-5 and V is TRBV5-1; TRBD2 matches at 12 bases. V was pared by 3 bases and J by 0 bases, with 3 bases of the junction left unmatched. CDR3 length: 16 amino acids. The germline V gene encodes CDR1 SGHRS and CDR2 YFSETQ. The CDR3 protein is CASSSLAGGNQETQYF. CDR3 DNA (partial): TGCGCCAGCAGCTCGCTAGCGGGGGGGAACCAAGAGACC.

CDR3 DNA (partial): TGTGCCAGCAGGAGGGGGGGCACTAGCACAGATACG. It specifies CASRRGGTSTDT. The whole CDR3 is CASRRGGTSTDTQYF. The chain links TRBV11-2 to TRBJ2-3; perhaps TRBD2 as D (7 bases). Read sequence stops 3 residues before the CDR3 end, and the germline J gene provides the missing end. The V gene's germline CDR1 is SGHAT and CDR2 FQNNGV. The CDR3 covers 15 residues. Trimming cost V 6 bases and J 0 bases, with 13 bases left between them.

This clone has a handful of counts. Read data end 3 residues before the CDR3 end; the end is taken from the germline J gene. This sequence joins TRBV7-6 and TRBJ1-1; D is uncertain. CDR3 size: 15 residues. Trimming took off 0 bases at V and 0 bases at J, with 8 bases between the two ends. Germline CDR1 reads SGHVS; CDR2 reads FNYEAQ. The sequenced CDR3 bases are TGTGCCAGCAGCTTAGCGTCCATTTTGAACACTGAA. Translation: CASSLASILNTE. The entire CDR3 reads CASSLASILNTEAFF. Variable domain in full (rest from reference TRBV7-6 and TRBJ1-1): GAGVSQSPRYKVTKRGQDVALRCDPISGHVSLYWYRQALGQGPEFLTYFNYEAQQDKSGLPNDRFSAERPEGSISTLTIQRTEQRDSAMYRCASSLASILNTEAFFGQGTRLTVV.

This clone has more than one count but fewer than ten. CDR3 in amino acids: CASSLDAGFQETQYF. CDR3 DNA (partial): TGTGCCAGCAGCTTAGACGCGGGTTTCCAAGAGACC. The chain employs TRBV7-9 and TRBJ2-5, with D possibly TRBD2 on 5 matching bases. The missing CDR3 end, 3 residues past where the read stops, is filled in from the germline J gene. Germline V CDR1 and CDR2: SEHNR, FQNEAQ (reference sequence). The V and J ends lost 1 base and 1 base respectively, with 10 bases between them. This CDR3 region has 15 residues.

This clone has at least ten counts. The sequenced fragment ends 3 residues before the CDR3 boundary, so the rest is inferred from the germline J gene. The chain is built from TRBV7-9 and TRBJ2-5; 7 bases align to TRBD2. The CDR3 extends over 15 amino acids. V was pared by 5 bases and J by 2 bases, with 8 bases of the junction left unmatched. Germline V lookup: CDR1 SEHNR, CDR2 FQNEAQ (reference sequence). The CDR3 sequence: CASSPRLAQQETQYF. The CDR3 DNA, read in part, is TGTGCCAGCAGCCCGAGACTAGCCCAACAAGAGACC.

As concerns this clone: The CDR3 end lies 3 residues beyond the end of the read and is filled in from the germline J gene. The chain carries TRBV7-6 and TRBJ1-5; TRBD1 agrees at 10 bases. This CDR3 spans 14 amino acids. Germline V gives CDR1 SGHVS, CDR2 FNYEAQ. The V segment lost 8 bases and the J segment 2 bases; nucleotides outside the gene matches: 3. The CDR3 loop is CASPGTGGNQPQHF. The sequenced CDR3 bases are TGTGCCAGCCCGGGGACAGGGGGCAATCAGCCC.

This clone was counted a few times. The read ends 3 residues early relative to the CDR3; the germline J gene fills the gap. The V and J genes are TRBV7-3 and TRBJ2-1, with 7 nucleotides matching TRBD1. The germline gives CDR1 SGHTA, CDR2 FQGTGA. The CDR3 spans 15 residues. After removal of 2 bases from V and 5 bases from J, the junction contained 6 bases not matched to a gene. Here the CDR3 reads CASSLRTGNNNEQFF. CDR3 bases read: TGTGCCAGCAGCTTACGGACAGGCAACAACAATGAG.

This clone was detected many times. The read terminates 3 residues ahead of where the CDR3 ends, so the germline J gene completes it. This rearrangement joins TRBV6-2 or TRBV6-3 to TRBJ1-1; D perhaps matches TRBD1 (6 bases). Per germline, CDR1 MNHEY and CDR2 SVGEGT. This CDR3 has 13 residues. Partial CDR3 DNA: TGTGCCAGCAGATTTACCTCGGACAGAGAA. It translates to CASRFTSDRE. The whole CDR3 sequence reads CASRFTSDREAFF.

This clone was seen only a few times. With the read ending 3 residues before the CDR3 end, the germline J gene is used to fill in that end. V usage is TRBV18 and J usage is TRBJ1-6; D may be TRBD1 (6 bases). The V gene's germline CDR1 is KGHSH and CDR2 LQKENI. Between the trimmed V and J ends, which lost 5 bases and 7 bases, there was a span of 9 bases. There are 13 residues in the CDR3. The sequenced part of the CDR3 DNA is TGTGCCAGCTCATTGGGACAAAATTCACCC. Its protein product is CASSLGQNSP. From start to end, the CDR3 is CASSLGQNSPLHF. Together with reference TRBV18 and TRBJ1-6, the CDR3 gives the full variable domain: NAGVMQNPRHLVRRRGQEARLRCSPMKGHSHVYWYRQLPEEGLKFMVYLQKENIIDESGMPKERFSAEFPKEGPSILRIQQVVRGDSAAYFCASSLGQNSPLHFGNGTRLTVT.

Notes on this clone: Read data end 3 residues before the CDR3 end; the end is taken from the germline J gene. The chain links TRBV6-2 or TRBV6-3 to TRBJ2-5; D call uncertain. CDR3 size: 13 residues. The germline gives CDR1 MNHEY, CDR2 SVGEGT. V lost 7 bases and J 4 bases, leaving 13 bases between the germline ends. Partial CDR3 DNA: TGTGCCAGCAATAACTCGCCGGGAGAGACC. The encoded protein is CASNNSPGET. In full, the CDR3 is CASNNSPGETQYF.

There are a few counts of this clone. The sequenced part of the CDR3 DNA is TGTGCCAGCAGCAGTAGCGGGGGGTTAATCCTCACCGGGGAG. As protein: CASSSSGGLILTGE. In full, the CDR3 reads CASSSSGGLILTGELFF. The gene calls are TRBV7-6 and TRBJ2-2; TRBD2 matches at 10 bases. The read terminates 3 residues before the CDR3 end, so the remaining end is supplied by the germline J gene. CDR3 length: 17 residues. Germline CDR1 SGHVS, CDR2 FNYEAQ. After removal of 5 bases from V and 4 bases from J, the junction contained 10 bases not matched to a gene.

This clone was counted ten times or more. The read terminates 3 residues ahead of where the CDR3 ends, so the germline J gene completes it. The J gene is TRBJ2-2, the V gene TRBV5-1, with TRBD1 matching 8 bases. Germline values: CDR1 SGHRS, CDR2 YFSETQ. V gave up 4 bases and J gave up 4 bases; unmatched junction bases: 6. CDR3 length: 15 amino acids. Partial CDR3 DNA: TGCGCCAGCAGCAATCGACAGGGGTCCACCGGGGAG. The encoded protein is CASSNRQGSTGE. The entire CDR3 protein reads CASSNRQGSTGELFF.

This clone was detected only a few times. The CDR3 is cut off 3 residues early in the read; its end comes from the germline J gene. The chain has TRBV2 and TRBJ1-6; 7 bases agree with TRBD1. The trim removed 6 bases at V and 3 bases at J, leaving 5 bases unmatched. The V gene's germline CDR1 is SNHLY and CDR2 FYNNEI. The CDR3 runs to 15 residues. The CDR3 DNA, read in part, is TGTGCCAGCAGCTCCCAGGGGGTCTATAATTCACCC. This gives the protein CASSSQGVYNSP. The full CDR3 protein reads CASSSQGVYNSPLHF.

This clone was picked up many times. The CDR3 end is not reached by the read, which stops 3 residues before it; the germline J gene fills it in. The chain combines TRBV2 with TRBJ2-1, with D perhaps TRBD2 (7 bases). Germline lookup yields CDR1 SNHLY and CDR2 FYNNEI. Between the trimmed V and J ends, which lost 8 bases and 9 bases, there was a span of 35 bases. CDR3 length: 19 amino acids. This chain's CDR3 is CASVWGRVRGGAPSVEQFF. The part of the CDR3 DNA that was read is TGTGCCAGCGTTTGGGGGAGGGTGAGGGGGGGAGCCCCCTCCGTTGAG.

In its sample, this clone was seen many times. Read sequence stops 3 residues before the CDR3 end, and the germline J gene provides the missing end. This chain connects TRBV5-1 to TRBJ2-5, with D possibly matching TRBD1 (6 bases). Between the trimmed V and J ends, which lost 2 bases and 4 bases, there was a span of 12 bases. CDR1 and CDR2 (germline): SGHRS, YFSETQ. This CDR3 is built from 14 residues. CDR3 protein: CASSLQGFTETQYF. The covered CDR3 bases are TGCGCCAGCAGCTTACAGGGTTTCACAGAGACC. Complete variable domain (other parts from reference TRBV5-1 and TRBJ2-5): KAGVTQTPRYLIKTRGQQVTLSCSPISGHRSVSWYQQTPGQGLQFLFEYFSETQRNKGNFPGRFSGRQFSNSRSEMNVSTLELGDSALYLCASSLQGFTETQYFGPGTRLLVL.